The subject of this entry is one T cell receptor beta chain. These data are taken from a study of T cell changes during pregnancy in multiple sclerosis. Germline lookup yields CDR1 SGHTA and CDR2 FQGNSA. V lost 5 bases and J 8 bases, leaving 15 bases between the germline ends. This CDR3 is built from 14 residues. Using immunoSEQ multiplex PCR, the repertoire was profiled, and TCRdb retains in-frame clones only, with some absent. Of some 38,000 clones listed, more than 75% are singletons. The rearrangement links TRBV7-2 to TRBJ1-4; TRBD1 might be the D (6 bases). The TCR comes from a female donor with multiple sclerosis, enrolled in a pregnancy study. The starting material was CD8+ T cells from peripheral blood mononuclear cells, obtained in the third trimester of pregnancy. The CDR3 here is CASSPGVLGEKLFF. The CDR3 DNA follows: TGTGCCAGCAGCCCAGGGGTCTTAGGGGAAAAACTGTTTTTT.